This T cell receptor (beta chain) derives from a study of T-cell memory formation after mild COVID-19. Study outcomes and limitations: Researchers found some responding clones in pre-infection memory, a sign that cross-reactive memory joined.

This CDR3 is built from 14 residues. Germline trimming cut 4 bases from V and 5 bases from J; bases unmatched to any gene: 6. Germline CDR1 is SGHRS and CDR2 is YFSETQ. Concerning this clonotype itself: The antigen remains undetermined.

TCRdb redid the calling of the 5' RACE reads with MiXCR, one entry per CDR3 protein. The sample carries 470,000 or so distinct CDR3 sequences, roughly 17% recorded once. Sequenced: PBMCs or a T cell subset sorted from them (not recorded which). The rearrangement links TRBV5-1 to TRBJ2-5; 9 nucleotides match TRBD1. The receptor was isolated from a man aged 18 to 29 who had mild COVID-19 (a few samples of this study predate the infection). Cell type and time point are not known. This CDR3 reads CASSEGQGLETQYF. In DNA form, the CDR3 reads TGCGCCAGCAGCGAGGGACAGGGCCTCGAGACCCAGTACTTC.